Below are 20 T cell receptor beta chains sequenced from a single sample in a study of CD8+CD57+ T cells in acquired aplastic anemia. It was genomic DNA that served as the template for profiling TCR beta VDJ and CDR3. TCRdb called the reads again in MiXCR, with one record for every CDR3 protein. Of over 150,000 distinct CDR3 sequences in the sample, roughly 43% are singletons; the top ten hold 2.5% to 3%. The authors sequenced patients whose flow cytometry had shown CD8+CD57+ cell expansion. The specimen was sorted CD4+, CD8+, or CD8+CD57+ T cells (not recorded which) from PBMCs. These receptors came from a human donor with aplastic anemia.

V gene TRBV5-4 combines with J gene TRBJ2-3, with 10 bases fitting TRBD2. Germline CDR1 reads SGHNT; CDR2 reads YYREEE (reference sequence). V shed 9 bases and J 3 bases; nucleotides not matched to a gene: 10. The length of the CDR3 is 15 residues. The CDR3 here is CATSSGREGTDTQYF. The CDR3 nucleotides read TGTGCCACCTCCAGCGGGAGGGAAGGGACAGATACGCAGTATTTT.

As for this clonotype: Being one base from a much bigger clone, this may be a read error. The chain links TRBV7-9 to TRBJ2-7; D perhaps matches TRBD1 (6 bases). Germline lookup yields CDR1 SEHNR and CDR2 FQNEAQ (reference sequence). CDR3 length: 13 amino acids. V was pared by 5 bases and J by 4 bases, with 12 bases between. CDR3 loop: CASSQTGSYEQYF. The DNA of the CDR3 is TGTGCCAGCAGCCAGACAGGTTCGTACGAGCAGTACTTC.

This clonotype has a count of ten or more. The V and J genes are TRBV19 and TRBJ1-5; D call uncertain. Trimming removed 3 bases at V and 1 base at J, with 22 bases between. Germline CDR1 is LNHDA and CDR2 is SQIVND (reference sequence). The CDR3 has 19 residues. CDR3: CASSIYSAVRIGSNQPQHF. CDR3 bases: TGTGCCAGTAGTATTTATTCCGCAGTGCGAATTGGGAGCAATCAGCCCCAGCATTTT.

This clonotype was seen ten or more times. The DNA of the CDR3 is TGTGCCAGCAGCCCGAACACAGATACGCAGTATTTT. This translates into CASSPNTDTQYF. The chain recombines TRBV7-9 with TRBJ2-3; D ambiguous. This CDR3 is 12 amino acids long. Germline CDR1 SEHNR, CDR2 FQNEAQ (reference sequence). V lost 5 bases and J lost 2, with 5 bases in between.

This clonotype was seen many times. The V gene is TRBV6-2 or TRBV6-3, the J gene TRBJ1-2; possibly TRBD1 for D (5 bases). Germline V CDR1 and CDR2: MNHEY, SVGEGT. V dropped 10 bases and J dropped 4 bases, with 16 bases sitting between them. CDR3 length equals 13 residues. CDR3 amino acids: CATRDSAAYGYTF. The CDR3 coding sequence is TGTGCCACCAGAGACAGCGCTGCCTATGGCTACACCTTC.

DNA for the CDR3: TGTGCCAGCAGTTTCGTTAGTCCGGGAGGAGTGCAGTACTTC. Its protein product is CASSFVSPGGVQYF. The J gene is TRBJ2-7, the V gene TRBV12-3 or TRBV12-4, with 7 bases that match TRBD2. CDR3 length: 14 amino acids. The V gene end was trimmed by 3 bases and the J gene end by 9 bases; junction bases not matched to a gene: 11.

This clonotype is a singleton in its sample. The chain carries TRBV19 and TRBJ1-5; D remains unclear. The V gene's germline CDR1 is LNHDA and CDR2 SQIVND (reference sequence). CDR3 length: 13 residues. Between the trimmed V and J ends, which lost 5 bases and 5 bases, there was a span of 10 bases. The DNA for the CDR3 is TGTGCCAGTAGTCGCGGGAAGTATCAGCCCCAGCATTTT. Protein product: CASSRGKYQPQHF.

This rearrangement joins TRBV15 to TRBJ2-7; D uncertain. The CDR3 totals 12 residues. The ends were cut back, 11 bases at V and 7 bases at J, with 18 bases in the middle. Germline-derived CDR1 and CDR2 are LNHNV and YYDKDF (reference sequence). CDR3 loop: CASGSGPWEQYF. The CDR3 DNA sequence: TGTGCCTCCGGGTCAGGCCCCTGGGAGCAGTACTTC.

About this clonotype itself: A read error may account for a junction end that differs from germline. The chain couples TRBV15 to TRBJ2-7; 8 bases are shared with TRBD2. The CDR3 is 16 amino acids. Germline CDR1 reads LNHNV; CDR2 reads YYDKDF (reference sequence). CDR3 nucleotides: TGTGCCGCCAGCAGGGCCGGGACTAGTGGTTCCTACGAGCAGTACTTC. Amino acid sequence: CAASRAGTSGSYEQYF.

The rearrangement links TRBV2 to TRBJ1-5; D remains unclear. The CDR3 length is 13 residues. The germline gives CDR1 SNHLY, CDR2 FYNNEI. With 7 bases removed from V and 0 bases from J, the gap between germline ends came to 7 bases. The CDR3 nucleotides read TGTGCCAGCATGAGGGATAGCAATCAGCCCCAGCATTTT. Its protein is CASMRDSNQPQHF.

In its sample, this clonotype was seen once. The chain uses TRBV7-2 and TRBJ2-4; perhaps TRBD1 as D (6 bases). Germline V CDR1 and CDR2: SGHTA, FQGNSA. The CDR3 runs to 13 residues. V was cut by 5 bases and J by 15 bases, with 20 bases left in between. The CDR3 loop is CASSLQGSGVRYF. Written as DNA, the CDR3 is TGTGCCAGCAGCCTCCAGGGTTCAGGGGTGAGGTACTTC.

In this sample, this clonotype turned up many times. The chain links TRBV7-6 to TRBJ1-4; D perhaps matches TRBD1 (6 bases). CDR1 and CDR2 (germline): SGHVS, FNYEAQ. CDR3 length: 17 residues. V was cut by 0 bases and J by 3 bases, with 14 bases left in between. CDR3 nucleotides: TGTGCCAGCAGCTTAGCGGGGGCGATGGGGTCTAATGAAAAACTGTTTTTT. It translates to CASSLAGAMGSNEKLFF.

This clonotype was seen only once. A read error may be the cause here, since a much bigger clone is one base away. The conserved closing phenylalanine or tryptophan is absent in this CDR3, likely reflecting a read error. The genes are TRBV5-1 and TRBJ2-5, with D tentatively TRBD1 (5 bases). The germline V gene encodes CDR1 SGHRS and CDR2 YFSETQ. The CDR3 has 16 residues. Trimming stripped 0 bases from V and 4 bases from J, with 16 bases between. The CDR3 loop is CASSLASQGYGETQYL. The CDR3 DNA follows: TGCGCCAGCAGCTTGGCCTCTCAGGGTTATGGAGAGACCCAGTACCTC.

This clonotype was picked up many times. The chain joins TRBV24-1 to TRBJ2-3; D is unclear. Trimming left V 4 bases short and J 0 bases short, with 13 bases between. CDR1 KGHDR and CDR2 SFDVKD come from the germline V gene. The CDR3 is 16 amino acids. The DNA for the CDR3 is TGTGCCACCAGTGACGCAGGAGACTCTAGCACAGATACGCAGTATTTT. Protein: CATSDAGDSSTDTQYF.

The chain uses TRBV19 and TRBJ1-4, with D perhaps matching TRBD1 (6 bases). The germline V and J ends were trimmed by 10 bases and 10 bases, with 22 bases remaining between them. This CDR3 is 14 amino acids long. In germline, CDR1 is LNHDA, CDR2 SQIVND (reference sequence). The CDR3 spells CATRRGGLSGKLFF. DNA of the CDR3: TGTGCCACGAGACGCGGGGGGCTCTCTGGAAAACTGTTTTTT.

The gene calls are TRBV24-1 and TRBJ1-6; tentatively, D is TRBD1 (6 bases). Germline CDR1 and CDR2: KGHDR and SFDVKD. V lost 9 bases, J lost 5 bases, and 16 bases lay in between. There are 15 residues in the CDR3. In nucleotides, the CDR3 is TGTGCCACCTCTTATCCGGGACATAATAATTCACCCCTCCACTTT. Encoded protein: CATSYPGHNNSPLHF.

This clonotype was seen only a few times. This chain links TRBV9 with TRBJ2-3; maybe TRBD2 (6 bases). This CDR3 contains 16 residues. Germline V gives CDR1 SGDLS, CDR2 YYNGEE. Trimming shortened V by 4 bases and J by 6 bases, and 21 bases separated the two germline ends. This CDR3 reads CASSPLGTSWRDTQYF. DNA of the CDR3: TGTGCCAGCAGCCCTCTCGGTACTAGCTGGAGGGATACGCAGTATTTT.

This chain connects TRBV2 to TRBJ2-5; 8 bases line up with TRBD1. The germline V gene encodes CDR1 SNHLY and CDR2 FYNNEI. The CDR3 contains 14 residues. The V segment lost 5 bases and the J segment 7 bases; nucleotides outside the gene matches: 9. CDR3 sequence (DNA): TGTGCCAGCAGTTTGGACAGGGTGGAAGGGACCCAGTACTTC. Its protein product is CASSLDRVEGTQYF.

V gene TRBV7-8 combines with J gene TRBJ2-1, with unresolved D. This CDR3 has 12 amino acids. The germline gives CDR1 SGHVS, CDR2 FQNEAQ. With 1 base removed from V and 9 bases from J, the gap between germline ends came to 7 bases. CDR3 nucleotides: TGTGCCAGCAGCTTAGGGGTCGGTGAGCAGTTCTTC. Its protein is CASSLGVGEQFF.

This clonotype was counted a few times. This rearrangement joins TRBV18 to TRBJ1-4; D ambiguous. The CDR3 is 13 residues long. Germline CDR1 is KGHSH and CDR2 is LQKENI. Trimming removed 2 bases from V and 8 bases from J, with 9 bases in between. CDR3 coding DNA: TGTGCCAGCTCACCAACCAGAAGCGAAAAACTGTTTTTT. Amino acid sequence: CASSPTRSEKLFF.